This TCR beta chain was recorded in a study of blood T cell repertoires in COVID-19. Study context: Acute and convalescent COVID-19 specimens originated in the United States, Italy and Spain. PBMCs, B-cell-depleted T cells, or T cells were the source of the cDNA or gDNA that made up the material.

Seattle participants joined during active infection and were tracked over time. In the original workflow: For nucleated cells, counts were estimated from reference gene primer amplification. Sequencing used immunoSEQ multiplex PCR; TCRdb keeps in-frame clones, though not all of them. The V and J calls and clone size are taken from that table; D and trimming were inferred from the DNA. Of hundreds of thousands of clones in the sample, almost 90% were seen once. The germline V gene has CDR1 KGHSH and CDR2 LQKENI. The CDR3 has 14 amino acids. Trimming took 3 bases from V and 6 from J; bases not matched to a gene: 8.

The sequenced sample consisted of peripheral blood. The chain couples TRBV18 to TRBJ2-7, with 7 positions matching TRBD1. This TCR was sampled from a woman between 70 and 85 years old with COVID-19, enrolled during active disease. The DNA of the CDR3 is TGTGCCAGCTCACCCGTCCGGGACAGTCCCGAGCAGTACTTC. Translation gives CASSPVRDSPEQYF.